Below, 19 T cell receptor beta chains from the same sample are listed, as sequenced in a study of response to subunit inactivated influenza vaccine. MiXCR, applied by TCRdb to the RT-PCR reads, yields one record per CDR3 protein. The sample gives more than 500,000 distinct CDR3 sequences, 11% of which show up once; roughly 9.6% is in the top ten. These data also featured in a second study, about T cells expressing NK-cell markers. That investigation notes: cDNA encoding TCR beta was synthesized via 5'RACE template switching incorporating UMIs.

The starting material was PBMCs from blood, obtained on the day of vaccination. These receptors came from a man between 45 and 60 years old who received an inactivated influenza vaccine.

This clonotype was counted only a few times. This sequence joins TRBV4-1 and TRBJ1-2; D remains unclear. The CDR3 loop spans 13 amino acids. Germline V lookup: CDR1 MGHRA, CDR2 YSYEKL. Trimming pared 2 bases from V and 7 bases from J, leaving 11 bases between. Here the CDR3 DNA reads TGCGCCAGCAGCCAACCGGGAACTGTTGGCTACACCTTC. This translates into CASSQPGTVGYTF.

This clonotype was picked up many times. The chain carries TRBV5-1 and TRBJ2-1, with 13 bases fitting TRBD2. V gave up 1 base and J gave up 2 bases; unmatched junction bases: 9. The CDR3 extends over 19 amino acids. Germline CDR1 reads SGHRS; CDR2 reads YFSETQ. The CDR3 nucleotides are TGCGCCAGCAGCTTGACCGGGACTAGCGGGAACCTAGCCTACAATGAGCAGTTCTTC. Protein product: CASSLTGTSGNLAYNEQFF. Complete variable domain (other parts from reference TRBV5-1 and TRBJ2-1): KAGVTQTPRYLIKTRGQQVTLSCSPISGHRSVSWYQQTPGQGLQFLFEYFSETQRNKGNFPGRFSGRQFSNSRSEMNVSTLELGDSALYLCASSLTGTSGNLAYNEQFFGPGTRLTVL.

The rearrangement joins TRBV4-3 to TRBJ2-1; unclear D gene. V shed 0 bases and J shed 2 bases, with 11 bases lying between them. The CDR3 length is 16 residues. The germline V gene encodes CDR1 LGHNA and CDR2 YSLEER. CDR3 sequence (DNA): TGCGCCAGCAGCCAAGATCAGCCTAGTCCCTACAATGAGCAGTTCTTC. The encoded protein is CASSQDQPSPYNEQFF.

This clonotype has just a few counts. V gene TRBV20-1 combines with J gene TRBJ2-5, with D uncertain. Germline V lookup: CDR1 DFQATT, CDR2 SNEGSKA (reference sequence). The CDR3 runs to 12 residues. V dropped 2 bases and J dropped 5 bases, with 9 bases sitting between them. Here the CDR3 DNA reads TGCAGTGCTAGACCCATAGGGGAGACCCAGTACTTC. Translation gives CSARPIGETQYF.

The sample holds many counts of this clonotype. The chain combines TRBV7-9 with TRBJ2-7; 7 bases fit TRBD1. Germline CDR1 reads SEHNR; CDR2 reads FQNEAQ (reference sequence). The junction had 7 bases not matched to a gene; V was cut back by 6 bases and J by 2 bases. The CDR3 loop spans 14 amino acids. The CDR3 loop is CASSPGQVPYEQYF. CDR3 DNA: TGTGCCAGCAGTCCTGGACAGGTGCCCTACGAGCAGTACTTC.

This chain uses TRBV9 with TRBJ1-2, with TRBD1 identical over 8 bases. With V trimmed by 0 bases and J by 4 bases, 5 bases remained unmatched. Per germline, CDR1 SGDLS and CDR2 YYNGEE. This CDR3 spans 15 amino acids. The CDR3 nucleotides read TGTGCCAGCAGCGTAGATGACAGGGGAGGCTATGGCTACACCTTC. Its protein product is CASSVDDRGGYGYTF.

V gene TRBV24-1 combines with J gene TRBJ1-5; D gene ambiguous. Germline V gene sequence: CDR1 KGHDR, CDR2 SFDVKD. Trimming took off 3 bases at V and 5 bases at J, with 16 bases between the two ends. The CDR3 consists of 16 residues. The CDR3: CATSDPSMGLHQPQHF. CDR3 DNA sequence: TGTGCCACCAGTGATCCTTCCATGGGGTTACATCAGCCCCAGCATTTT.

CDR3 sequence (DNA): TGCAGTGCTACCGACGACGGGGGGCGCAATGAGCAGTTCTTC. Residues: CSATDDGGRNEQFF. This sequence joins TRBV20-1 and TRBJ2-1; TRBD2 is a possible D gene (7 bases). Germline V gene sequence: CDR1 DFQATT, CDR2 SNEGSKA (reference sequence). CDR3 length: 14 amino acids. Trimming took 4 bases from V and 6 from J, leaving 16 bases between them.

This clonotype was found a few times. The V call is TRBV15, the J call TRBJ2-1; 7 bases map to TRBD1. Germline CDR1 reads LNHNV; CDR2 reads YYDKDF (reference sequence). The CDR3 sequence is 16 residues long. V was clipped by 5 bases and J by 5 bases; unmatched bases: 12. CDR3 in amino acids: CATSLGGRGFNNEQFF. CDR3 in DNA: TGTGCCACCAGCCTAGGGGGCAGGGGGTTCAACAATGAGCAGTTCTTC. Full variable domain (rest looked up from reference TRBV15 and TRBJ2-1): DAMVIQNPRYQVTQFGKPVTLSCSQTLNHNVMYWYQQKSSQAPKLLFHYYDKDFNNEADTPDNFQSRRPNTSFCFLDIRSPGLGDTAMYLCATSLGGRGFNNEQFFGPGTRLTVL.

DNA for the CDR3: TGCGCCAGCAGCCCCCCCACTAGCGGGGGGTCCAATGAGCAGTTCTTC. Translating gives CASSPPTSGGSNEQFF. This chain joins TRBV5-1 and TRBJ2-1; 12 nucleotides match TRBD2. Germline CDR1 SGHRS, CDR2 YFSETQ. The CDR3 consists of 16 residues. After removal of 4 bases from V and 6 bases from J, the junction contained 8 bases not matched to a gene.

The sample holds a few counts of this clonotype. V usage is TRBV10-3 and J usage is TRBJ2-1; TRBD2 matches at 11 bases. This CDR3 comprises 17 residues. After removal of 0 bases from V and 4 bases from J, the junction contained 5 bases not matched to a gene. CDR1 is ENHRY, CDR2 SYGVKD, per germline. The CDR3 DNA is TGTGCCATCAGTGAGTCGCTGGGGACTAGCGGATACAATGAGCAGTTCTTC. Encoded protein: CAISESLGTSGYNEQFF.

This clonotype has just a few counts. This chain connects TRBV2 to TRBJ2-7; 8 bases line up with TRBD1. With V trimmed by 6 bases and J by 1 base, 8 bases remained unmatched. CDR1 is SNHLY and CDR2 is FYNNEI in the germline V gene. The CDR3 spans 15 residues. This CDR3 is CASRPRDRLSYEQYF. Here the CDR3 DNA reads TGTGCCAGCAGACCCCGGGACAGGTTGTCCTACGAGCAGTACTTC. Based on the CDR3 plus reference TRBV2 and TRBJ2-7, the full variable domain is EPEVTQTPSHQVTQMGQEVILRCVPISNHLYFYWYRQILGQKVEFLVSFYNNEISEKSEIFDDQFSVERPDGSNFTLKIRSTKLEDSAMYFCASRPRDRLSYEQYFGPGTRLTVT.

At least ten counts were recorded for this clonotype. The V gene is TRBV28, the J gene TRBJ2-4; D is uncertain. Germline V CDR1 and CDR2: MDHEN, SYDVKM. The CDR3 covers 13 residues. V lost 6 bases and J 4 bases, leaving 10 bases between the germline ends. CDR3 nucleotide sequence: TGTGCCAGCAGGGAACTCGGAAAAAACATTCAGTACTTC. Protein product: CASRELGKNIQYF.

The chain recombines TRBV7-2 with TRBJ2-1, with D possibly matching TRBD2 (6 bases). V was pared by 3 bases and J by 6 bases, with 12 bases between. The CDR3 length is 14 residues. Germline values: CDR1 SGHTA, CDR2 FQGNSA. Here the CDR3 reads CASSFERARNEQFF. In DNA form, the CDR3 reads TGTGCCAGCAGCTTCGAGCGGGCCCGCAATGAGCAGTTCTTC.

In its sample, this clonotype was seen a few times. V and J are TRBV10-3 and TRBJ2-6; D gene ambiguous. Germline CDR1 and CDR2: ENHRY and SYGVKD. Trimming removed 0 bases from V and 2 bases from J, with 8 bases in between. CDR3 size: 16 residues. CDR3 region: CAISESGRTGANVLTF. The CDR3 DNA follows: TGTGCCATCAGTGAGTCCGGCAGAACTGGGGCCAACGTCCTGACTTTC.

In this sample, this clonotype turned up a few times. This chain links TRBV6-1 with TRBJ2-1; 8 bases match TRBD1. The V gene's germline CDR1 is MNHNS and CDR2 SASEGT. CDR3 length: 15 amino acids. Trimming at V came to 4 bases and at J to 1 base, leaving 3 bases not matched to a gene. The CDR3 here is CASSAWTGSYNEQFF. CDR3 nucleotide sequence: TGTGCCAGCAGTGCCTGGACAGGGTCCTACAATGAGCAGTTCTTC.

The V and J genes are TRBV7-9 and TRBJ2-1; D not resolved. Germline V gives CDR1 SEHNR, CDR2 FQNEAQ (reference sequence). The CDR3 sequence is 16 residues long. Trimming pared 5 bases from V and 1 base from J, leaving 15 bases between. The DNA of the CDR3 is TGTGCCAGCAGCCCACCTGGTGAAGTTTCCTACAATGAGCAGTTCTTC. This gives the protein CASSPPGEVSYNEQFF.

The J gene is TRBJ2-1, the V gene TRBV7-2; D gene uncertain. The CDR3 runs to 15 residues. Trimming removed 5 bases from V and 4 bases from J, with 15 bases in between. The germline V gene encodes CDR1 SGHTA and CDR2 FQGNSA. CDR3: CASSADSGLYNEQFF. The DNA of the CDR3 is TGTGCCAGCAGCGCAGACTCAGGTTTATACAATGAGCAGTTCTTC.

The DNA for the CDR3 is TGTGCCAGCAGCGCCTATCTGGGGACGAGTAGTTCACCCCTCCACTTT. It yields the protein CASSAYLGTSSSPLHF. V is TRBV3-1 and J is TRBJ1-6, with TRBD1 as a possible D gene (5 bases). V lost 5 bases, J lost 9 bases, and 20 bases lay in between. The CDR3 consists of 16 residues. The germline CDR1 and CDR2 sequences are LGHDT and YNNKEL (reference sequence).